Listed here are 15 T cell receptor beta chains from one sample, sequenced in a study of cytomegalovirus exposure and HLA in healthy donors. With 60 Vbeta and 13 Jbeta primers, the PCR was carried out. The data were produced by immunoSEQ multiplex PCR, yet TCRdb's version contains in-frame clones alone and is incomplete. Of around 150,000 clones listed, 65% to 70% are singletons. What was sequenced was PBMCs. The receptors shown here come from a woman between 18 and 29 years old in good health and CMV-seropositive.

In its sample, this clone was seen a few times. CDR3 residues: CASSVSGRADGNEQFF. The CDR3 coding sequence is TGTGCCAGCAGCGTTAGCGGGAGGGCCGATGGGAATGAGCAGTTCTTC. The genes are TRBV9 and TRBJ2-1, with 11 nucleotides matching TRBD2. This CDR3 contains 16 residues. CDR1 is SGDLS and CDR2 is YYNGEE in the germline V gene. V was pared by 2 bases and J by 7 bases, with 8 bases of the junction left unmatched.

This clone has more than one count but fewer than ten. The chain recombines TRBV6-5 with TRBJ2-5; D possibly corresponds to TRBD2 (6 bases). The length of the CDR3 is 16 residues. Trimming took off 0 bases at V and 4 bases at J, with 15 bases between the two ends. The V gene's germline CDR1 is MNHEY and CDR2 SVGAGI. CDR3 in DNA: TGTGCCAGCAGTTACTCCCGAAGACTAGGGACAGAGACCCAGTACTTC. Translated: CASSYSRRLGTETQYF.

CDR3 protein: CASSLEADTQYF. The CDR3 nucleotides are TGTGCCAGCTCTCTAGAGGCAGATACGCAGTATTTT. The chain joins TRBV11-2 to TRBJ2-3; D is unresolved. CDR3 length equals 12 residues. Germline V gene data show CDR1 as SGHAT and CDR2 as FQNNGV. The V and J ends lost 8 bases and 4 bases respectively, with 10 bases between them.

The chain employs TRBV30 and TRBJ1-1; D perhaps matches TRBD1 (6 bases). This CDR3 is built from 14 residues. CDR1 and CDR2 (germline): GTSNPN, SVGIG (reference sequence). Between the trimmed V and J ends, which lost 6 bases and 0 bases, there was a span of 14 bases. The CDR3 region is CACPLTGLNTEAFF. The CDR3 nucleotides are TGTGCCTGCCCTTTGACAGGTTTGAACACTGAAGCTTTCTTT.

This chain connects TRBV28 to TRBJ2-7, with 7 nucleotides matching TRBD2. The germline CDR1 and CDR2 sequences are MDHEN and SYDVKM. The CDR3 consists of 16 residues. V shed 6 bases, J shed 4 bases, and the junction held 15 bases outside the gene matches. CDR3 sequence reads: CASSPLQTVGGYEQYF. The DNA of the CDR3 is TGTGCCAGCAGCCCCCTACAAACCGTCGGGGGGTACGAGCAGTACTTC.

The V call is TRBV7-9, the J call TRBJ2-7; 10 bases are shared with TRBD1. CDR3 length: 14 amino acids. Trimming took 3 bases from V and 6 from J; bases not matched to a gene: 5. The V gene's germline CDR1 is SEHNR and CDR2 FQNEAQ (reference sequence). CDR3 region: CASSLGQGSSEQYF. The CDR3 coding sequence is TGTGCCAGCAGCTTGGGACAGGGGAGTAGCGAGCAGTACTTC. The variable domain in full, completed from reference TRBV7-9 and TRBJ2-7, reads DTGVSQNPRHKITKRGQNVTFRCDPISEHNRLYWYRQTLGQGPEFLTYFQNEAQLEKSRLLSDRFSAERPKGSFSTLEIQRTEQGDSAMYLCASSLGQGSSEQYFGPGTRLTVT.

In nucleotides, the CDR3 is TGTGCCAGCAGTCGGGGTGTAGTGAGTGGACTAGCGGCCTATACGGGGTCCTACGAGCAGTACTTC. It is translated as CASSRGVVSGLAAYTGSYEQYF. The chain has TRBV2 and TRBJ2-7; 10 bases match TRBD2. V gave up 5 bases and J gave up 1 base; unmatched junction bases: 26. The CDR3 spans 22 residues. Germline CDR1 is SNHLY and CDR2 is FYNNEI.

V is TRBV5-1 and J is TRBJ2-1; possibly TRBD1 for D (5 bases). The germline V and J ends were trimmed by 0 bases and 8 bases, with 9 bases remaining between them. Germline-derived CDR1 and CDR2 are SGHRS and YFSETQ. The CDR3 runs 13 residues. The CDR3 sequence is CASSLGPGHEQFF. CDR3 sequence (DNA): TGCGCCAGCAGCTTGGGGCCAGGGCATGAGCAGTTCTTC.

The genes are TRBV29-1 and TRBJ1-2, with TRBD1 matching over 9 bases. V gave up 6 bases and J gave up 11 bases; unmatched junction bases: 16. CDR3 length: 14 amino acids. CDR1 and CDR2 from the germline V gene are SQVTM and ANQGSEA. CDR3 in DNA: TGCAGCGTGGTATACAGGGGGCGGCAGATTCAGTACACCTTC. It codes for CSVVYRGRQIQYTF.

This clone was recorded a few times. V is TRBV27 and J is TRBJ2-1, with 8 nucleotides matching TRBD2. Looked up from germline, CDR1 is MNHEY and CDR2 is SMNVEV (reference sequence). Germline trimming cut 3 bases from V and 4 bases from J; bases unmatched to any gene: 11. CDR3 size: 17 residues. The CDR3 region is CASSFLIAGSMYNEQFF. The CDR3 DNA reads TGTGCCAGCAGTTTCCTTATAGCGGGAAGTATGTACAATGAGCAGTTCTTC.

This clone has more than one count but fewer than ten. V is TRBV6-1 and J is TRBJ2-5, with D hard to call. TRBJ2-7 explains the end of the DNA better; the J call may be wrong. CDR3 length equals 15 residues. The germline gives CDR1 MNHNS, CDR2 SASEGT. The CDR3 region is CASSEPISSSYEQYF. CDR3 sequence (DNA): TGTGCCAGCAGTGAACCTATAAGTAGTTCCTACGAGCAGTACTTC.

The chain uses TRBV4-1 and TRBJ2-7; 9 positions match TRBD2. The CDR3 covers 17 residues. Germline V gene sequence: CDR1 MGHRA, CDR2 YSYEKL. V trimming: 6 bases; J trimming: 6 bases; junction bases outside the gene matches: 18. CDR3 DNA: TGCGCCAGCAGTCAATATTATCTGGATGCGGGGGGGACCGAGCAGTACTTC. This sequence encodes CASSQYYLDAGGTEQYF.

The chain employs TRBV5-1 and TRBJ2-3; possible D gene TRBD2, 6 bases. Per the germline V gene, CDR1 is SGHRS and CDR2 is YFSETQ. This CDR3 is built from 15 residues. Deletions cut 1 base from V and 2 bases from J, with 11 bases between. CDR3 nucleotide sequence: TGCGCCAGCAGCTTGCAGGAGGGAAACACAGATACGCAGTATTTT. Translating it yields CASSLQEGNTDTQYF.

The chain links TRBV6-5 to TRBJ2-7, with TRBD1 identical over 7 bases. Per germline, CDR1 MNHEY and CDR2 SVGAGI. Trimming at V came to 0 bases and at J to 4 bases, leaving 6 bases not matched to a gene. This CDR3 is 15 amino acids long. The CDR3 loop reads CASSYSEGGAYEQYF. CDR3 nucleotide sequence: TGTGCCAGCAGTTACTCGGAAGGGGGCGCGTACGAGCAGTACTTC.

This rearrangement joins TRBV5-1 to TRBJ2-4, with 7 bases matching TRBD1. Germline V gene lookup returns CDR1 SGHRS and CDR2 YFSETQ. This CDR3 is built from 17 residues. V was pared by 4 bases and J by 0 bases, with 10 bases of the junction left unmatched. Here the CDR3 DNA reads TGCGCCAGCAGCGGATCCGGGACAGCCTTAGCCAAAAACATTCAGTACTTC. Residues: CASSGSGTALAKNIQYF.